What follows are 15 T cell receptor beta chains derived from one specimen sequenced in a study of T cell changes during pregnancy in multiple sclerosis. Sequencing used immunoSEQ multiplex PCR; TCRdb keeps in-frame clones, though not all of them. The sample lists roughly 90,000 clones; around 92% were seen once. The sequenced sample was peripheral blood, obtained in the third trimester of pregnancy. These receptors were obtained from a female donor with multiple sclerosis, enrolled in a pregnancy study.

The rearrangement joins TRBV4-1 to TRBJ1-3; D is undetermined. Trimming removed 1 base at V and 0 bases at J, with 7 bases between. Germline V gene sequence: CDR1 MGHRA, CDR2 YSYEKL. CDR3 size: 15 residues. CDR3 loop: CASSQVGVSGNTIYF. For the CDR3, the DNA is TGCGCCAGCAGCCAAGTTGGAGTCTCTGGAAACACCATATATTTT.

The V call is TRBV28, the J call TRBJ2-6; D is perhaps TRBD1 (5 bases). Germline loops: CDR1 MDHEN, CDR2 SYDVKM. V was trimmed by 3 bases and J by 2 bases, leaving 8 bases between them. There are 15 residues in the CDR3. The CDR3 nucleotides are TGTGCCAGCAGTTTTTTAGGGGCTGGGGCCAACGTCCTGACTTTC. Translated, it gives CASSFLGAGANVLTF.

The J gene is TRBJ1-1, the V gene TRBV6-6; 8 positions match TRBD1. Per germline, CDR1 MNHNY and CDR2 SVGAGI (reference sequence). The length of the CDR3 is 15 residues. The ends lost 6 bases at V and 7 bases at J; junction bases unmatched: 13. The CDR3 loop is CASSQNPDRGNEAFF. CDR3 coding DNA: TGTGCCAGCAGCCAGAACCCAGACAGGGGCAATGAAGCTTTCTTT.

In this sample, this clone turned up once. The chain is built from TRBV19 and TRBJ1-4; D gene ambiguous. V lost 3 bases to trimming and J lost 8 bases, with 16 bases between them. The CDR3 totals 15 residues. The V gene's germline CDR1 is LNHDA and CDR2 SQIVND (reference sequence). The CDR3 DNA follows: TGTGCCAGTAGTATCCCGTGGGCTGCCGGAGAAAAACTGTTTTTT. This encodes CASSIPWAAGEKLFF.

The chain links TRBV4-2 to TRBJ1-4, with TRBD1 identical over 7 bases. V lost 2 bases, J lost 4 bases, and 7 bases stayed unmatched. The CDR3 extends over 16 amino acids. Germline V gives CDR1 LGHNA, CDR2 YNFKEQ. CDR3 region: CASSQIHRGSNEKLFF. The CDR3 nucleotides are TGTGCCAGCAGCCAAATCCACAGGGGAAGTAATGAAAAACTGTTTTTT.

The chain carries TRBV27 and TRBJ2-7; maybe TRBD2 (6 bases). Trimming stripped 5 bases from V and 5 bases from J, with 22 bases between. The germline V gene encodes CDR1 MNHEY and CDR2 SMNVEV (reference sequence). The CDR3 has 16 amino acids. CDR3 amino acids: CASSPPGQTSLHEQYF. The CDR3 region has the DNA TGTGCCAGCAGTCCCCCAGGTCAGACTAGTTTACACGAGCAGTACTTC.

The V gene is TRBV15, the J gene TRBJ2-1; D perhaps matches TRBD1 (6 bases). CDR1 and CDR2 from the germline V gene are LNHNV and YYDKDF (reference sequence). V was clipped by 1 base and J by 0 bases, with 10 bases between them. The CDR3 extends over 16 amino acids. The DNA for the CDR3 is TGTGCCACCAGCAGAGTTGACAGGAGCTCCTACAATGAGCAGTTCTTC. This translates into CATSRVDRSSYNEQFF. The full variable domain, completed using reference TRBV15 and TRBJ2-1, is DAMVIQNPRYQVTQFGKPVTLSCSQTLNHNVMYWYQQKSSQAPKLLFHYYDKDFNNEADTPDNFQSRRPNTSFCFLDIRSPGLGDTAMYLCATSRVDRSSYNEQFFGPGTRLTVL.

V is TRBV21-1 and J is TRBJ2-1; the table assigns TRBD2, which was not confirmed against the DNA. TRBV21-1 is noted as a pseudogene. The CDR3 is made up of 15 amino acids. The CDR3 protein is CASRIPGRASGEQFF. CDR3 in DNA: TGTGCCAGCAGGATACCTGGGAGGGCGAGCGGTGAGCAGTTCTTC.

The rearrangement uses TRBV28 and TRBJ2-7; 8 bases match TRBD1. V shed 5 bases and J 3 bases; nucleotides not matched to a gene: 9. Germline CDR1 and CDR2: MDHEN and SYDVKM. The CDR3 totals 15 residues. CDR3 residues: CASSHPGDRGYEQYF. CDR3 in DNA: TGTGCCAGCAGTCACCCCGGAGACAGGGGCTACGAGCAGTACTTC.

The J gene is TRBJ2-7, the V gene TRBV4-1, with 8 bases fitting TRBD1. The V gene end was trimmed by 0 bases and the J gene end by 1 base; junction bases not matched to a gene: 5. This CDR3 has 16 amino acids. CDR1 and CDR2 from the germline V gene are MGHRA and YSYEKL. The CDR3 is CASSQEGRQGSYEQYF. DNA for the CDR3: TGCGCCAGCAGCCAAGAGGGGCGACAGGGGTCCTACGAGCAGTACTTC.

This chain connects TRBV13 to TRBJ1-1; D remains unclear. Per germline, CDR1 PRHDT and CDR2 FYEKMQ (reference sequence). The V and J ends lost 1 base and 8 bases respectively, with 11 bases between them. This CDR3 comprises 13 residues. The CDR3 sequence: CASSLVGGREAFF. The CDR3 DNA sequence: TGTGCCAGCAGCTTAGTAGGAGGCAGGGAAGCTTTCTTT.

CDR3 in amino acids: CAWSRGLGETQYF. The CDR3 nucleotides read TGTGCCTGGAGTCGGGGGTTGGGAGAGACCCAGTACTTC. The chain recombines TRBV30 with TRBJ2-5; a weak D match, TRBD2 (6 bases). The CDR3 totals 13 residues. The germline V and J ends were trimmed by 2 bases and 4 bases, with 11 bases remaining between them. Germline V gene lookup returns CDR1 GTSNPN and CDR2 SVGIG (reference sequence).

With regard to this clone: Other DNA sequences in this sample translate to the same CDR3. The chain is built from TRBV29-1 and TRBJ1-5; 11 bases fit TRBD1. The J segment lost 6 bases and the V segment lost 6 bases, leaving 7 bases of the junction unmatched. CDR1 and CDR2 (germline): SQVTM, ANQGSEA. The CDR3 has 14 residues. The CDR3 reads CSVRDRGLGQPQHF. The CDR3 DNA reads TGCAGCGTGCGGGACAGGGGGTTGGGTCAGCCCCAGCATTTT.

V is TRBV5-1 and J is TRBJ2-1; TRBD1 agrees at 9 bases. This CDR3 is 16 amino acids long. Germline-derived CDR1 and CDR2 are SGHRS and YFSETQ. Unmatched junction bases numbered 2, after V lost 0 bases and J lost 1 base. The DNA for the CDR3 is TGCGCCAGCAGCTTGGAAGGGACAGGGTCCTACAATGAGCAGTTCTTC. Its translation: CASSLEGTGSYNEQFF. The variable domain in full, completed from reference TRBV5-1 and TRBJ2-1, reads KAGVTQTPRYLIKTRGQQVTLSCSPISGHRSVSWYQQTPGQGLQFLFEYFSETQRNKGNFPGRFSGRQFSNSRSEMNVSTLELGDSALYLCASSLEGTGSYNEQFFGPGTRLTVL.

The chain is built from TRBV6-5 and TRBJ1-1, with D possibly matching TRBD1 (6 bases). The V end was cut by 6 bases, the J end by 5 bases, with 16 bases between. In germline, CDR1 is MNHEY, CDR2 SVGAGI. The CDR3 runs to 14 residues. The CDR3 region has the DNA TGTGCCAGCAGGGCCCAGGTCAGGGGTACTGAAGCTTTCTTT. Translating it yields CASRAQVRGTEAFF.